This TCR beta chain was recorded in a study of T cells after yellow fever vaccination. Study-wide points: Once the booster was given, most primary-vaccination clones reappeared, at approximately 97% for CD4 and roughly 85% for CD8. There was a possibility that FACS-sorted repertoires contained abundant clonotypes contaminating from the bulk population. The sorted memory subsets sampled on day 0 contained almost no detectable vaccine-responding clonotypes.

A single record per CDR3 protein comes from TCRdb applying MiXCR to the 5' RACE reads. The sample holds more than 45,000 distinct CDR3 sequences, approximately 6% seen once. This CDR3 comprises 13 residues. Losses at the gene ends were 6 bases for V and 8 bases for J; bases not matched to a gene: 8. This clonotype occurred many times. The rearrangement links TRBV12-3 or TRBV12-4 to TRBJ1-2, with 8 bases matching TRBD1. Sequencing was performed on PBMCs, either bulk or a sorted T-cell subset (CD4+, CD8+, memory, or dextramer-sorted; not recorded which), taken on the day of the yellow fever booster vaccination. This sequence originates from a man younger than 35 who received the YFV17D yellow fever vaccine. The DNA for the CDR3 is TGTGCCAGCAGCCCCCAGGGGGCAAGGGGCTACACCTTC. Amino acids: CASSPQGARGYTF.